What follows is one TCR beta chain and its context. Just one base apart from a much larger clone, this may be a read error. The sample carries other DNA sequences with the same CDR3. The sample originates from a study of blood T cell repertoires in COVID-19. Study overall: Both acute and convalescent COVID-19 samples were obtained from the United States, Italy and Spain. PBMCs, B-cell-depleted T cells, or T cells provided the cDNA or gDNA that made up the material.

The CDR3 loop spans 14 amino acids. Germline CDR1 and CDR2: MNHEY and SMNVEV (reference sequence). How the authors handled the data: Estimated nucleated cell counts came from reference gene primer amplification. Sequencing used immunoSEQ multiplex PCR; TCRdb keeps in-frame clones, though not all of them. V, J and clone size reflect that table, while D and trimming were determined from the DNA. Of tens of thousands of clones in the sample, roughly 84% were seen once. V and J are TRBV27 and TRBJ2-7, with 9 nucleotides matching TRBD2. This TCR was recovered from a man between 40 and 49 years old with acute or convalescent COVID-19. Input material: peripheral blood. The CDR3: CASTPLAGTYEQYF. The CDR3 DNA sequence: TGTGCCAGCACCCCCCTAGCGGGAACCTACGAGCAATACTTC.